This T cell receptor (beta chain) was documented in a study of control samples from healthy donors and cancer patients. Only in-frame clones appear in the TCRdb table, and some are missing; sequencing was by immunoSEQ multiplex PCR. This sample has under 85,000 clones, with 80% to 90% found just once. This CDR3 comprises 15 residues. Looked up from germline, CDR1 is DFQATT and CDR2 is SNEGSKA (reference sequence). J lost 4 bases, V lost 3 bases, and 12 bases had no gene match. The chain is built from TRBV20-1 and TRBJ2-7, with 7 bases identical to TRBD1. Sequencing used PBMCs. The TCR originated in a man aged 60 to 75 with head and neck cancer. In nucleotides, the CDR3 is TGCAGTGCTAGTAGCCCACAGGGGTTAGGGTACGAGCAGTACTTC. The encoded protein is CSASSPQGLGYEQYF.